The 31 T cell receptor beta chains below all came from one sample that was sequenced in a study of B cell selection in AIRE deficiency. Sequencing was performed with immunoSEQ multiplex PCR; in TCRdb, only in-frame clones are kept and a portion is missing. The sample lists tens of thousands of clones; approximately 96% were seen once. Sorting defined conventional CD4 T cells as CD4+CD127+. The sequencing input was CD4+CD127+ conventional T cells sorted from PBMCs. The receptors come from a human donor in good health.

V usage is TRBV7-2 and J usage is TRBJ2-3, with D uncertain. The germline V gene has CDR1 SGHTA and CDR2 FQGNSA. CDR3 size: 16 residues. Trimming removed 4 bases from V and 0 bases from J, with 14 bases in between. CDR3 amino acids: CASSSVTPLSTDTQYF. The CDR3, as DNA: TGTGCCAGCAGCTCTGTAACCCCCCTTAGCACAGATACGCAGTATTTT.

The chain's CDR3 is CASSVGRENYYGYTF. CDR3 nucleotides: TGTGCCAGCAGTGTTGGCAGGGAAAACTACTATGGCTACACCTTC. The chain is built from TRBV2 and TRBJ1-2, with D maybe TRBD1 (5 bases). The CDR3 consists of 15 residues. Looked up from germline, CDR1 is SNHLY and CDR2 is FYNNEI. V dropped 4 bases and J dropped 3 bases, with 15 bases sitting between them.

J is TRBJ2-7 and V is TRBV12-5, with D uncertain. The CDR3 extends over 13 amino acids. Germline V gene sequence: CDR1 LGHNT, CDR2 FRNRAP. V was trimmed by 6 bases and J by 0 bases, leaving 9 bases between them. The CDR3 protein is CASGRTPSYEQYF. CDR3 coding DNA: TGTGCTAGTGGCCGAACACCCTCCTACGAGCAGTACTTC.

The chain's CDR3 is CASSVGGTNEKLFF. As DNA, the CDR3 is TGTGCCAGCAGTGTAGGAGGAACTAATGAAAAACTGTTTTTT. The chain employs TRBV25-1 and TRBJ1-4; D gene unclear. This CDR3 has 14 residues. CDR1 and CDR2 from the germline V gene are MGHDK and SYGVNS. V was pared by 4 bases and J by 1 base, with 7 bases between.

The chain links TRBV9 to TRBJ1-3; the match to TRBD1 covers 9 bases. V lost 4 bases, J lost 3 bases, and 17 bases stayed unmatched. Germline V gene sequence: CDR1 SGDLS, CDR2 YYNGEE. There are 19 residues in the CDR3. The CDR3 sequence: CASSPSGLPQGASGNTIYF. CDR3 coding DNA: TGTGCCAGCAGCCCCAGCGGGCTTCCACAGGGGGCTAGTGGAAACACCATATATTTT.

The J gene is TRBJ1-4, the V gene TRBV6-1; D perhaps matches TRBD1 (5 bases). The V end was cut by 1 base, the J end by 7 bases, with 10 bases between. This CDR3 has 14 amino acids. Germline lookup yields CDR1 MNHNS and CDR2 SASEGT. The CDR3 DNA reads as TGTGCCAGCAGTGAAGTGGGGCCAGGTGAAAAACTGTTTTTT. It codes for CASSEVGPGEKLFF.

The chain employs TRBV5-1 and TRBJ1-6; unclear D gene. Looked up from germline, CDR1 is SGHRS and CDR2 is YFSETQ. V dropped 3 bases and J dropped 8 bases, with 15 bases sitting between them. The CDR3 is 15 amino acids. The DNA of the CDR3 is TGCGCCAGCAGCTCCCACTTGGGTATTGATTCACCCCTCCACTTT. It is translated as CASSSHLGIDSPLHF.

The chain has TRBV7-3 and TRBJ2-5; TRBD1 aligns across 11 bases. The CDR3 sequence is 14 residues long. The V gene's germline CDR1 is SGHTA and CDR2 FQGTGA. Unmatched junction bases numbered 3, after V lost 5 bases and J lost 4 bases. The CDR3 region has the DNA TGTGCCAGCAGCCTAGGGACAGGGGGAGAGACCCAGTACTTC. This codes for CASSLGTGGETQYF.

The CDR3 DNA follows: TGCGCCAGCAGCCAAGATGGACTAGCGGGGGGCAATGAGCAGTTCTTC. Protein sequence: CASSQDGLAGGNEQFF. The chain carries TRBV4-3 and TRBJ2-1, with 14 bases aligning to TRBD2. V lost 0 bases and J lost 6; bases outside the gene matches: 1. The CDR3 contains 16 residues. Germline lookup yields CDR1 LGHNA and CDR2 YSLEER.

The CDR3 here is CASRLTPNYGYTF. The CDR3 DNA follows: TGTGCCAGCAGGCTAACCCCTAACTATGGCTACACCTTC. V is TRBV28 and J is TRBJ1-2; no definite D call. The germline V gene encodes CDR1 MDHEN and CDR2 SYDVKM. V dropped 6 bases and J dropped 0 bases, with 8 bases sitting between them. CDR3 length equals 13 residues.

This sequence joins TRBV21-1 and TRBJ1-2. TRBV21-1 is a known pseudogene. This CDR3 comprises 16 residues. The CDR3 spells CASSKGRDREGYGYTF. CDR3 DNA sequence: TGTGCCAGCAGCAAAGGAAGAGACAGGGAGGGCTATGGCTACACCTTC.

The CDR3 nucleotides are TGTGCCAGCAGCCCGGGACAGGGTCCCTACGAGCAGTACTTC. Translation gives CASSPGQGPYEQYF. The chain uses TRBV7-8 and TRBJ2-7, with TRBD1 identical over 9 bases. The CDR3 contains 14 residues. The junction had 4 bases not matched to a gene; V was cut back by 5 bases and J by 2 bases. Germline lookup yields CDR1 SGHVS and CDR2 FQNEAQ.

The CDR3 protein is CASSTEYQETQYF. The DNA of the CDR3 is TGTGCCAGCTCGACAGAATATCAAGAGACCCAGTACTTC. The V gene is TRBV2, the J gene TRBJ2-5; weak D call: TRBD1 (5 bases). Trimming took 8 bases from V and 2 from J, leaving 12 bases between them. The CDR3 consists of 13 residues. The germline V gene encodes CDR1 SNHLY and CDR2 FYNNEI.

The V call is TRBV19, the J call TRBJ2-2; TRBD1 aligns across 9 bases. The CDR3 contains 15 residues. V lost 5 bases to trimming and J lost 6 bases; unmatched junction nucleotides: 7. Germline V CDR1 and CDR2: LNHDA, SQIVND (reference sequence). DNA for the CDR3: TGTGCCAGTAGTTCTGGACAGGGGAGGGCCGGGGAGCTGTTTTTT. Translated, it gives CASSSGQGRAGELFF.

The chain joins TRBV5-6 to TRBJ1-1; D ambiguous. The CDR3 is made up of 14 amino acids. Germline CDR1 reads SGHDT; CDR2 reads YYEEEE. V was trimmed by 2 bases and J by 11 bases, leaving 19 bases between them. The CDR3 DNA reads TGTGCCAGCAGCTTCTCCGGGCCCCAAAGGCAGGCTTTCTTT. Protein sequence: CASSFSGPQRQAFF.

This rearrangement joins TRBV19 to TRBJ2-2; weak D call: TRBD2 (5 bases). From germline, CDR1 is LNHDA and CDR2 SQIVND (reference sequence). V was trimmed by 0 bases and J by 9 bases, leaving 17 bases between them. The CDR3 spans 16 residues. CDR3 residues: CASSIEGRADYRELFF. The CDR3, as DNA: TGTGCCAGTAGTATAGAGGGTCGGGCAGACTACCGGGAGCTGTTTTTT.

The genes are TRBV11-2 and TRBJ2-7; TRBD2 is a possible D gene (6 bases). This CDR3 has 15 amino acids. Trimming left V 1 base short and J 6 bases short, with 16 bases between. Germline loops: CDR1 SGHAT, CDR2 FQNNGV. The CDR3 region is CASSLAGGGVGEQYF. The CDR3 coding sequence is TGTGCCAGCAGCTTAGCCGGCGGCGGGGTTGGCGAGCAGTACTTC.

This rearrangement joins TRBV19 to TRBJ1-3, with 7 bases that match TRBD1. The J segment lost 0 bases and the V segment lost 7 bases, leaving 9 bases of the junction unmatched. Germline lookup yields CDR1 LNHDA and CDR2 SQIVND (reference sequence). The CDR3 runs 16 residues. CDR3 in amino acids: CASIFKGGLSGNTIYF. The CDR3 DNA is TGTGCCAGTATATTCAAAGGGGGCCTCTCTGGAAACACCATATATTTT.

This chain connects TRBV2 to TRBJ2-2; D is ambiguous. Germline CDR1 reads SNHLY; CDR2 reads FYNNEI. The CDR3 covers 12 residues. The germline V and J ends were trimmed by 2 bases and 8 bases, with 6 bases remaining between them. As DNA, the CDR3 is TGTGCCAGCAGTGAACCCGTAGGGGAGCTGTTTTTT. It is translated as CASSEPVGELFF.

J is TRBJ1-3 and V is TRBV6-1; a possible D gene is TRBD1 (5 bases). The CDR3 has 13 residues. From germline, CDR1 is MNHNS and CDR2 SASEGT. Trimming shortened V by 11 bases and J by 4 bases, and 15 bases separated the two germline ends. DNA for the CDR3: TGTGCCGCCAGGGCGGATATAGGAAACACCATATATTTT. Its translation is CAARADIGNTIYF.

V usage is TRBV6-5 and J usage is TRBJ1-2; unclear D gene. Germline CDR1 is MNHEY and CDR2 is SVGAGI. Deletions cut 0 bases from V and 5 bases from J, with 7 bases between. The CDR3 has 13 residues. CDR3 DNA: TGTGCCAGCAGTTACTCGACTGTATATGGCTACACCTTC. Residues: CASSYSTVYGYTF.

The J gene is TRBJ2-3, the V gene TRBV10-1; 8 bases are shared with TRBD1. The CDR3 contains 15 residues. Unmatched junction bases numbered 7, after V lost 3 bases and J lost 5 bases. The germline gives CDR1 WNHNN, CDR2 SYGVQD (reference sequence). CDR3 residues: CASSDWDRSGDTQYF. In nucleotides, the CDR3 is TGCGCCAGCAGTGACTGGGACAGGTCGGGAGATACGCAGTATTTT.

V is TRBV5-5 and J is TRBJ1-5, with D perhaps TRBD1 (6 bases). CDR3 length: 16 amino acids. V was clipped by 1 base and J by 1 base, with 12 bases between them. Germline V CDR1 and CDR2: SGHKS, YYEKEE (reference sequence). Written as DNA, the CDR3 is TGTGCCAGCAGCTTGAAGGGGGAATCCAGCAATCAGCCCCAGCATTTT. It specifies CASSLKGESSNQPQHF.

The CDR3: CASSLLGGVEQYF. The CDR3 DNA is TGTGCCAGCTCACTGCTGGGGGGCGTCGAGCAGTACTTC. The chain carries TRBV18 and TRBJ2-7, with D perhaps TRBD1 or TRBD2 (6 bases each). Germline assignment: CDR1 KGHSH and CDR2 LQKENI. Deletions cut 4 bases from V and 6 bases from J, with 13 bases between. The CDR3 length is 13 residues.

The V and J genes are TRBV5-1 and TRBJ2-7; D may be TRBD1 or TRBD2 (6 bases each). Trimming took off 6 bases at V and 6 bases at J, with 19 bases between the two ends. This CDR3 has 14 residues. The germline V gene has CDR1 SGHRS and CDR2 YFSETQ. The chain's CDR3 is CASTREAGVAEQYF. The DNA of the CDR3 is TGCGCCAGCACCAGGGAGGCAGGGGTGGCCGAGCAGTACTTC. The whole variable domain, filled in from reference TRBV5-1 and TRBJ2-7, reads KAGVTQTPRYLIKTRGQQVTLSCSPISGHRSVSWYQQTPGQGLQFLFEYFSETQRNKGNFPGRFSGRQFSNSRSEMNVSTLELGDSALYLCASTREAGVAEQYFGPGTRLTVT.

The chain uses TRBV9 and TRBJ1-5; D not certain. The CDR3 extends over 16 amino acids. Trimming removed 0 bases at V and 7 bases at J, with 17 bases between. The germline V gene has CDR1 SGDLS and CDR2 YYNGEE. The CDR3 sequence: CASSVDSGEWGQPQHF. The CDR3 DNA reads as TGTGCCAGCAGCGTAGATTCAGGAGAGTGGGGACAGCCCCAGCATTTT.

The gene calls are TRBV19 and TRBJ1-1; D is unresolved. Trimming shortened V by 7 bases and J by 1 base, and 16 bases separated the two germline ends. The germline V gene encodes CDR1 LNHDA and CDR2 SQIVND (reference sequence). CDR3 length equals 15 residues. The DNA of the CDR3 is TGTGCCAGTACCCCGCGAGGCGTTGAGAACACTGAAGCTTTCTTT. Its protein product is CASTPRGVENTEAFF.

This chain joins TRBV25-1 and TRBJ2-3, with 10 bases fitting TRBD2. This CDR3 spans 15 amino acids. CDR1 and CDR2 from the germline V gene are MGHDK and SYGVNS. Trimming cost V 9 bases and J 6 bases; bases outside gene matches: 12. The CDR3 protein is CASLGTSAISDTQYF. In DNA form, the CDR3 reads TGTGCCAGTCTCGGGACTAGCGCAATTTCCGATACGCAGTATTTT.

This chain uses TRBV11-2 with TRBJ2-7, with D perhaps matching TRBD1 or TRBD2 (5 bases each). This CDR3 contains 13 residues. Trimming removed 4 bases from V and 4 bases from J, with 11 bases in between. Germline CDR1 is SGHAT and CDR2 is FQNNGV. CDR3 in amino acids: CASSSGTLYEQYF. CDR3 DNA: TGTGCCAGCAGCTCCGGGACCTTATACGAGCAGTACTTC. The entire variable domain, with the rest obtained from reference TRBV11-2 and TRBJ2-7, is as follows: EAGVAQSPRYKIIEKRQSVAFWCNPISGHATLYWYQQILGQGPKLLIQFQNNGVVDDSQLPKDRFSAERLKGVDSTLKIQPAKLEDSAVYLCASSSGTLYEQYFGPGTRLTVT.

The rearrangement joins TRBV15 to TRBJ1-2; a possible D gene is TRBD1 (6 bases). V was pared by 0 bases and J by 10 bases, with 18 bases between. Looked up from germline, CDR1 is LNHNV and CDR2 is YYDKDF (reference sequence). The CDR3 totals 15 residues. CDR3 in amino acids: CATSRDPRGAGLYTF. The CDR3 nucleotides read TGTGCCACCAGCAGAGATCCCAGGGGCGCGGGCCTCTACACCTTC. Full variable domain (rest looked up from reference TRBV15 and TRBJ1-2): DAMVIQNPRYQVTQFGKPVTLSCSQTLNHNVMYWYQQKSSQAPKLLFHYYDKDFNNEADTPDNFQSRRPNTSFCFLDIRSPGLGDTAMYLCATSRDPRGAGLYTFGSGTRLTVV.

This clone was seen a single time. The V and J genes are TRBV5-1 and TRBJ1-1, with D tentatively TRBD1 (6 bases). V shed 0 bases and J shed 0 bases, with 9 bases lying between them. Germline loops: CDR1 SGHRS, CDR2 YFSETQ. This CDR3 spans 15 amino acids. The CDR3 here is CASSLVGGMNTEAFF. CDR3 sequence (DNA): TGCGCCAGCAGCTTGGTAGGGGGAATGAACACTGAAGCTTTCTTT.